The 6 T cell receptor beta chains presented below share a single source sample, sequenced in a study of CD8+ T cells in alopecia areata. Treatment defined: oral pan-JAK inhibitor, 5-10 mg twice daily. The authors extracted RNA and reverse transcribed it into cDNA as the sequencing template. Method: immunoSEQ multiplex PCR; TCRdb's copy keeps in-frame clones and lacks some. The sample has about 110,000 clones; 84% are singletons. Sample: CD8+ T cells sorted from blood, taken at week 24, from a patient treated with tofacitinib. Every receptor here comes from a human donor with alopecia areata.

The chain is built from TRBV7-2 and TRBJ2-5; D gene ambiguous. The CDR3 is 17 residues long. CDR1 is SGHTA and CDR2 is FQGNSA in the germline V gene. Trimming took 2 bases from V and 4 from J, leaving 20 bases between them. The CDR3 DNA is TGTGCCAGCAGCTTACGTCCCTTCGAAGGATTGGGAGAGACCCAGTACTTC. It yields the protein CASSLRPFEGLGETQYF. Supplemented by reference TRBV7-2 and TRBJ2-5, the full variable domain reads GAGVSQSPSNKVTEKGKDVELRCDPISGHTALYWYRQSLGQGLEFLIYFQGNSAPDKSGLPSDRFSAERTGGSVSTLTIQRTQQEDSAVYLCASSLRPFEGLGETQYFGPGTRLLVL.

The gene calls are TRBV20-1 and TRBJ1-1, with no clear D. Germline V gene sequence: CDR1 DFQATT, CDR2 SNEGSKA (reference sequence). The CDR3 spans 11 residues. CDR3 sequence: CSPRKNTEAFF. In nucleotides, the CDR3 is TGCAGCCCCCGGAAGAACACTGAAGCTTTCTTT.

In regard to this clone: Sequence at one end of the junction differs from germline and may be a read error. This chain links TRBV7-9 with TRBJ2-3; D is uncertain. This CDR3 comprises 13 residues. In germline, CDR1 is SEHNR, CDR2 FQNEAQ (reference sequence). CDR3 loop: CASSLATGDTQYF. In DNA, the CDR3 is TGTGCCAGCAGTTTAGCAACCGGGGATACGCAGTATTTT.

The gene calls are TRBV6-5 and TRBJ2-7, with TRBD2 as a possible D gene (6 bases). Germline CDR1 reads MNHEY; CDR2 reads SVGAGI. V dropped 5 bases and J dropped 12 bases, with 20 bases sitting between them. This CDR3 contains 13 residues. CDR3 sequence reads: CASSPGTQPLWYF. The CDR3 DNA is TGTGCCAGCAGTCCCGGGACTCAGCCGCTGTGGTACTTC.

The V and J genes are TRBV6-6 and TRBJ1-6, with TRBD1 identical over 7 bases. This CDR3 region has 14 residues. V shed 6 bases, J shed 10 bases, and the junction held 9 bases outside the gene matches. The germline gives CDR1 MNHNY, CDR2 SVGAGI (reference sequence). This chain's CDR3 is CASSLGTVGSPLHF. The CDR3 bases are TGTGCCAGCAGCTTGGGGACAGTAGGATCACCCCTCCACTTT.

This clone showed up just once. The chain carries TRBV10-2 and TRBJ1-6; D not resolved. V gave up 6 bases and J gave up 8 bases, with 20 bases separating them. CDR1 is WSHSY and CDR2 is SAAADI in the germline V gene. The CDR3 consists of 16 residues. The CDR3 coding sequence is TGCGCCAGCAGCAAGTTGGAGGTTGAGGCCCATTCACCCCTCCACTTT. This sequence encodes CASSKLEVEAHSPLHF.